Described below is a single TCR beta chain sequence and its context. The record originates from a study of blood T cell repertoires in COVID-19. Study-level background: The study drew acute and convalescent COVID-19 samples from the United States, Italy and Spain. Sources were T cells, B-cell-depleted T cells, or PBMCs; the material itself was cDNA or gDNA.

Per the study methods: Counts of nucleated cells, estimated from reference gene primer amplification, were obtained. The repertoire was sequenced with immunoSEQ multiplex PCR; TCRdb's copy has only in-frame clones and lacks some. V and J calls and clone size come straight from that table; D and trimming were deduced from the DNA. The data contain about 180,000 clones, roughly 86% of them seen just once; the ten biggest clones take up around 1.4%. V lost 6 bases, J lost 5 bases, and 6 bases stayed unmatched. The CDR3 loop spans 13 amino acids. The origin of this receptor is a woman aged 50 to 65 with acute or convalescent COVID-19. This chain uses TRBV12-3 or TRBV12-4 with TRBJ1-1; 7 bases fit TRBD1. The source material was peripheral blood. Written as DNA, the CDR3 is TGTGCCAGCAGGAAGACAGGGAGTACTGAAGCTTTCTTT. It translates to CASRKTGSTEAFF.